The sequence of this T cell receptor beta chain was determined in a study of T cell responses to AZD1222 COVID-19 vaccine. Study-wide results and limits: After the peak T cell response, and only then, were repertoires sampled. Increases in Spike-specific TCR breadth and depth were seen after two AZD1222 doses. Distributed over spike, vaccine-associated CD4 TCRs predominated at 160-218 and 743-854. Donors were mostly white British, more females; clonal diversity possibly underestimated.

Using immunoSEQ multiplex PCR, the repertoire was profiled, and TCRdb retains in-frame clones only, with some absent. The data contain under 150,000 clones, about 93% of them singletons. CDR3 length equals 12 residues. V lost 6 bases, J lost 1 base, and 7 bases lay in between. Germline CDR1 and CDR2: LGHNT and FRNRAP. Turning to this clone: Its antigen remains unknown.

The origin of this receptor is an adult in good health. The V and J genes are TRBV12-5 and TRBJ2-7, with a weak D call TRBD2 (5 bases). Sequencing was performed on peripheral blood, taken on day 0 of AZD1222 vaccination. CDR3 nucleotides: TGTGCTAGTGGAAGGGAGTCCTACGAGCAGTACTTC. Residues: CASGRESYEQYF.